This TCR beta chain derives from a study of response to subunit inactivated influenza vaccine. Findings of the study overall: Authors suggested each seasonal flu vaccination may recruit only limited numbers of new T cells.

TCRdb recomputed calls from the RT-PCR reads with MiXCR, one row per CDR3 protein. This sample has approximately 730,000 distinct CDR3 sequences, with approximately 15% found just once. This clonotype was recorded a few times. Its antigen is not identified. The CDR3 has 13 residues. Germline CDR1 is MGHRA and CDR2 is YSYEKL. V lost 0 bases and J 7 bases, leaving 9 bases between the germline ends. The sample was PBMCs from blood, taken less than 15 days before vaccination. This sequence joins TRBV4-1 and TRBJ1-1; D uncertain. The receptor was derived from a man aged 50 to 60 who received an inactivated influenza vaccine. This CDR3 reads CASSQDGLGEAFF. In DNA, the CDR3 is TGCGCCAGCAGCCAAGATGGGTTGGGTGAAGCTTTCTTT.